This T cell receptor beta chain emerged from a study of CD8 T cells in ankylosing spondylitis. Broader study findings: What appeared characteristic of ankylosing spondylitis blood was a TCR beta motif of under 10 highly homologous variants. The clones that were linked to disease were reported to be significantly enriched in matched synovial fluid samples from ankylosing spondylitis patients. Disease-associated clones were CD8+ and fairly uncommon in peripheral blood.

The CDR3 covers 14 residues. V was pared by 5 bases and J by 0 bases, with 12 bases between. Germline CDR1 reads DFQATT; CDR2 reads SNEGSKA (reference sequence). As the method for making TCR beta libraries, quantitative 5'-RACE with molecular barcodes was used. MiXCR, applied by TCRdb to the 5' RACE reads, yields one record per CDR3 protein. There are 80,000 to 100,000 distinct CDR3 sequences in the sample; around 9.4% occur only once, and 4.5% to 5.5% lies in the top ten. At least ten counts were recorded for this clonotype. Its matching antigen is unknown. Input material: blood, either unsorted or a sorted T cell fraction (not recorded which). The clonotype was recovered from a male donor with ankylosing spondylitis or in good health (not recorded which). The chain has TRBV20-1 and TRBJ2-3; TRBD2 is a possible D gene (6 bases). CDR3 sequence (DNA): TGCAGTGCTGAGGACTACTCTAGCACAGATACGCAGTATTTT. Protein: CSAEDYSSTDTQYF.